Below, one TCR beta chain is given with its context. This clone came up once. It lacks a known antigen. No much larger clonotype is one base removed from it; base qualities were not supplied. This entry belongs to a study of cytomegalovirus exposure and HLA in healthy donors (TCRdb year 2017). Turning to the overall study: According to an earlier analysis of around 600 of the donors, 200 million or so T cells yielded 95 million to 140 million unique TCR beta sequences and 276 Gb of sequence data. An early release that covered several hundred HLA-typed donors contained 300 to 350 gigabases of sequencing data and 75 million to 100 million unique TCR sequences. Of the roughly 400 genotyped donors, approximately 83% fell in the genetic ancestry cluster associated with self-reported Caucasian donors. The aim of the study was to test whether cataloging public T cell receptors could identify signatures of past pathogen exposure. Using immunosequencing, the study profiled T cell repertoires from around 670 subjects and related those repertoires to cytomegalovirus serostatus. A separate validation cohort of 90 to 150 different subjects was used in addition to the 666-subject first cohort. To predict cytomegalovirus infection status, the study brought together high-throughput TCR immunosequencing, statistical association of individual TCRs with disease status, and machine learning. In a later analysis, previously published TCR beta repertoires from several hundred donors were re-analyzed and high-resolution HLA genotyping was added so that TCR occurrence patterns could be studied. In the later analysis, no new phenotypic data were used to find candidate immune exposures; instead, reliance was placed on TCR beta sequences and their occurrence across donors. In an earlier analysis of several hundred of the donors, high-throughput TCR beta sequencing was used to judge whether each TCR beta V gene segment behaved as functional or pseudogenic. Alongside the repertoire data, information on donor age, sex, ethnicity and CMV serostatus was compiled. Genome-wide SNP genotypes for about 65% of the roughly 700 donors were used in a later genetic analysis, which treated that subset as a discovery cohort. Every repertoire in the discovery cohort had been generated on one and the same sequencing platform. Both class I and class II loci were covered by HLA typing, at four-digit resolution. The number of typed donors differed by locus: about 629-640 for A, B, C, DRB1 and DQB1; 500 to 550 for DQA1; 606 for DPA1; and some 430 for DPB1. Several DR-DQ haplotypes were treated as single units for association and clustering because of strong linkage in the cohort. Across approximately 400 genotyped donors of the cohort, an average of roughly 250,000 unique TCR beta nucleotide sequences per donor were sequenced, and approximately 19% of those sequences were non-productive. Points the paper makes about the study in general: Because HLA typing was missing for some donors at each locus, association tests included only the typed subset. In a later analysis, 16,951 TCR beta sequences were associated with specific HLA alleles at a false discovery rate of 0.05. A further reported finding was that TCR beta sequences accurately predicted the HLA-A and HLA-B alleles for most subjects in the first cohort. The only immune exposure information available for the cohort was CMV serostatus. Correlated functional status among segregating V segments might reflect linkage disequilibrium, but an unknown experimental factor could not be ruled out. An association between a missense DCLRE1C variant and V-gene and J-gene trimming of TCR beta chains was found in a later genetic analysis and replicated in an independent cohort. According to the authors, the approach could potentially be generalized to other disease states and immunological phenotypes. Some IMGT-functional V segments, including TRBV6-2 and TRBV6-3, could not be distinguished by the 87-base-pair reads and were therefore excluded. A later analysis found that HLA-associated TCR beta chains were more clonally expanded and had lower generation probabilities than equally common non-associated chains. Sequencing depth was assumed to be roughly uniform across donors in the presence/absence analyses, though that assumption may not hold. Strong co-occurrence of HLA alleles, especially DR and DQ, made assigning TCR associations to individual alleles difficult. In a later analysis, the rate of TCR association differed among HLA loci, with DRB1 alleles having the most associated TCRs and HLA-C alleles having the fewest. In this cohort, only TCR beta chains were sequenced, and detectable features were limited by the absence of alpha or paired-chain data. Cytomegalovirus status was reported to be diagnosed by the classifier with high specificity and sensitivity in both the original and validation cohorts. Several of the top co-occurrence clusters appeared to be linked to parvovirus B19, influenza, CMV and Epstein-Barr virus, according to a later analysis. A later genetic analysis reported fewer N-insertions in productive TCRs among donors in an Asian-associated ancestry cluster than the approximately 700-donor mean. Most TCR sequences were observed very rarely across donors, whereas some public TCRs were present in many individuals. A cluster of highly shared sequence variants was judged likely to represent a technical artifact of the sequencing pipeline. According to a later analysis, most CMV-associated TCR beta chains appeared to be HLA-restricted, and the HLA associations seemed to be driven largely by CMV exposure. Broadly in line with IMGT annotations, most TCR beta V segments showed up in productive rearrangements about 87% or about 30% of the time in an earlier analysis of about 500 of the donors. A few of the identified cytomegalovirus-associated TCR beta chains were confirmed in vitro to be specific for cytomegalovirus antigens. The earlier analysis of some 560 of the donors excluded around 17 rarely observed V segments, including chromosome 9 orphons, because counts were too low. In the study, some 160 TCR beta chains were listed as associated with cytomegalovirus.

For CDR1 and CDR2, the germline V gene lists MNHNS and SASEGT. The CDR3 contains 15 residues, cysteine and phenylalanine counted. Only the CDR3 part of the read is kept: 45 bases, read in frame from the first base. At the junction V is shortened by 2 bases and J by 1 base, with 11 bases in between. In total, approximately 690 healthy bone marrow donors made up the cohort. All cohort members were sampled while nominally healthy, although unrecorded immune exposures were likely present. The donor was CMV seronegative and was included in the group of a few hundred seronegative cohort members. Each donor provided a peripheral blood sample, and peripheral blood mononuclear cells were used for TCR beta sequencing. The Qiagen DNeasy Blood Extraction Kit was used to extract genomic DNA from the blood cell samples. The library was built by means of the immunoSEQ multiplex PCR assay. For the multiplex PCR, a mixture combining 60 forward primers for TCR Vbeta segments and 13 reverse primers for TCR Jbeta segments was used. The CDR3 region of rearranged TCR beta genes was amplified from genomic DNA with a multiplex PCR assay. The amplified TCR beta libraries were sequenced on the Illumina HiSeq System as 87-base-pair reads. The paper's processing steps were these. In a later analysis, tens of millions of unique TCR beta chains were counted across the roughly 700 repertoires, and roughly 11 million of these chains were shared by at least two donors. To remove PCR and sequencing errors, raw reads were error-corrected and collapsed into unique sequences using a nearest-neighbor algorithm that merged closely related sequences. V, D and J gene segments were assigned by aligning CDR3 sequences to IMGT reference sequences. Each retained sequence needed at least a six-nucleotide match to both a V gene segment and a J gene segment. Rearrangements were classified as productive when the CDR3 lacked stop codons and remained in frame with V and J, and all other rearrangements were classified as non-productive. Following IMGT convention, CDR3 was defined as the stretch from the second conserved V-encoded cysteine to the conserved J-encoded phenylalanine. The earlier analysis of 587 of the donors excluded sequences that lacked an unambiguous match to a single V gene segment. In an earlier analysis of 587 of the donors, V segments were called functional above 56.7% productive rearrangements and were called segregating when the between-donor standard deviation exceeded 5%. A statistical classification framework was built to diagnose cytomegalovirus status from the catalog of TCR beta chain sequences. V and J gene assignment, in a later analysis, came from comparing TCR nucleotide sequences with IMGT/GENE-DB human TR gene sequences. Using the TCRdist pipeline, a later analysis assigned CDR3 sequences along with most-parsimonious VDJ recombination scenarios. In a later analysis, each TCR beta chain was defined by its CDR3 amino acid sequence together with its V-gene family, and reads lacking a unique V-gene family were excluded. A later analysis removed several hundred highly shared, low-generation-probability nucleotide sequences to deal with suspected cross-contamination and a sequencing artifact. In a later analysis, a clonal expansion index was calculated for each public chain from normalized within-repertoire ranks of inferred template counts. In a later analysis, generation probabilities were computed with a VDJ recombination model fitted to out-of-frame rearrangements, and the resulting probabilities were checked against IGoR. In a later analysis, hypergeometric tests were used to score TCR-TCR, TCR-HLA and TCR-CMV co-occurrence, with a repertoire-size bias correction applied to TCR pairs. In a later analysis, false discovery rates were estimated by permuting HLA or CMV assignments 20 times. In a later analysis, co-occurring TCRs were grouped with DBSCAN, and TCRdist sequence similarity was added when clustering was performed within HLA-allele-positive subsets. Repertoires with fewer than 30,000 or more than 120,000 public chains were left out of co-occurrence clustering, as were five repertoires with anomalous nucleotide sharing. The immuneACCESS repertoire file appears here via TCRdb, limited to in-frame rearrangements. These files lack a portion of the clones; in checked studies, under half of the deficit traces to unresolved V genes, and the cause of the others is not known. V, J and clone size are those of that table, while D and trimming were read from the DNA. This sample comprises around 220,000 clones, over 75% of them detected only once. Clones ranked in the top ten supply around 2% of the sample.

This sequence originates from a man between 18 and 29 years old in good health and CMV-seronegative. The V gene is TRBV6-1 and the J gene is TRBJ1-1; the D segment cannot be called with confidence. The sample comprised PBMCs. The CDR3 sequence is CASSEFPQTNTEAFF. The nucleotide sequence reads TGTGCCAGCAGTGAATTCCCACAAACGAACACTGAAGCTTTCTTT.